This entry lists 12 T cell receptor beta chains sequenced from one sample in a study of CD8+CD57+ T cells in acquired aplastic anemia. Using genomic DNA as the template, TCR beta VDJ and CDR3 profiling was carried out. TCRdb reanalysed the reads using MiXCR and keeps one entry per CDR3 protein. The table records approximately 190,000 distinct CDR3 sequences, 48% of them present only once. CD8+CD57+ cell expansion had been shown by flow cytometry in patients chosen for sequencing. Input material: sorted CD4+, CD8+, or CD8+CD57+ T cells (not recorded which) from PBMCs. These receptors all stem from a human donor with aplastic anemia.

The chain carries TRBV18 and TRBJ1-2; a possible D gene is TRBD1 (5 bases). Between the trimmed V and J ends, which lost 3 bases and 8 bases, there was a span of 16 bases. Per the germline V gene, CDR1 is KGHSH and CDR2 is LQKENI. CDR3 size: 14 residues. The CDR3 sequence is CASSPSGTDMGYTF. CDR3 nucleotide sequence: TGTGCCAGCTCACCTAGCGGGACGGATATGGGCTACACCTTC.

V and J are TRBV10-3 and TRBJ1-1, with no clear D. Trimming shortened V by 3 bases and J by 6 bases, and 8 bases separated the two germline ends. The CDR3 length is 12 residues. Germline-derived CDR1 and CDR2 are ENHRY and SYGVKD. CDR3 amino acids: CAISDGVAEAFF. The CDR3 nucleotides read TGTGCCATCAGTGACGGGGTGGCTGAAGCTTTCTTT.

This chain links TRBV7-9 with TRBJ2-2, with a weak D call TRBD1 (5 bases). The CDR3 runs 13 residues. Trimming pared 5 bases from V and 5 bases from J, leaving 9 bases between. The V gene's germline CDR1 is SEHNR and CDR2 FQNEAQ (reference sequence). DNA of the CDR3: TGTGCCAGCAGCGACAGACAGACCGGGGAGCTGTTTTTT. Residues: CASSDRQTGELFF.

The V gene is TRBV29-1, the J gene TRBJ2-7; 7 bases map to TRBD2. The CDR3 is 13 residues long. Trimming removed 4 bases from V and 4 bases from J; junction bases left unmatched: 7. The germline gives CDR1 SQVTM, CDR2 ANQGSEA. The CDR3 reads CSVVGAGIYEQYF. The CDR3 DNA reads TGCAGCGTTGTAGGAGCGGGGATTTACGAGCAGTACTTC.

This clonotype showed up just once. A much larger clonotype is one base distant, so this may be a read error. The chain employs TRBV11-1 and TRBJ2-1; tentative D call: TRBD1 (5 bases). V lost 3 bases to trimming and J lost 3 bases, with 9 bases between them. The CDR3 sequence is 14 residues long. Germline V gives CDR1 SGHAT, CDR2 FQDESV (reference sequence). CDR3 coding DNA: TGTGCCAGCAGCTTTCAGGGCGGCTACAATGAGCAGTTCTTC. Its protein is CASSFQGGYNEQFF.

J is TRBJ2-5 and V is TRBV25-1; perhaps D is TRBD1 or TRBD2 (6 bases each). V was cut by 2 bases and J by 0 bases, with 22 bases left in between. The V gene's germline CDR1 is MGHDK and CDR2 SYGVNS. The CDR3 extends over 19 amino acids. The CDR3 DNA is TGTGCCAGCAGTGAAGTAAAGGGGCTCGGGGGCCGTGACCAAGAGACCCAGTACTTC. This encodes CASSEVKGLGGRDQETQYF.

The chain is built from TRBV20-1 and TRBJ1-2; 9 nucleotides match TRBD1. Germline CDR1 reads DFQATT; CDR2 reads SNEGSKA (reference sequence). V was clipped by 5 bases and J by 8 bases; unmatched bases: 12. The CDR3 is made up of 14 amino acids. CDR3 loop: CSAGAGTGLGGYTF. CDR3 DNA: TGCAGTGCTGGAGCCGGGACAGGGTTAGGAGGCTACACCTTC.

This clonotype came up once. The chain combines TRBV5-1 with TRBJ2-5, with 8 bases aligning to TRBD1. The CDR3 totals 15 residues. CDR1 and CDR2 from the germline V gene are SGHRS and YFSETQ. The V segment lost 3 bases and the J segment 1 base; nucleotides outside the gene matches: 5. CDR3 loop: CASSSRTGSQETQYF. The CDR3 nucleotides read TGCGCCAGCAGCTCCCGGACAGGGAGCCAAGAGACCCAGTACTTC.

This clonotype appeared many times. V usage is TRBV19 and J usage is TRBJ2-3; TRBD2 matches 9 bases. V gave up 7 bases and J gave up 4 bases; unmatched junction bases: 6. The CDR3 is 14 amino acids. CDR1 is LNHDA, CDR2 SQIVND, per germline (reference sequence). This chain's CDR3 is CASTRGREADTQYF. DNA for the CDR3: TGTGCCAGTACGCGCGGGAGGGAGGCAGATACGCAGTATTTT.

This clonotype occurred many times. The chain links TRBV7-9 to TRBJ2-5; perhaps TRBD2 as D (6 bases). Trimming pared 7 bases from V and 3 bases from J, leaving 12 bases between. In germline, CDR1 is SEHNR, CDR2 FQNEAQ (reference sequence). The CDR3 is 13 residues long. CDR3 region: CASMVWGEETQYF. CDR3 bases: TGTGCCAGCATGGTCTGGGGGGAAGAGACCCAGTACTTC.

The sample holds many counts of this clonotype. The V and J genes are TRBV24-1 and TRBJ2-2; 13 positions agree with TRBD2. V shed 10 bases, J shed 4 bases, and the junction held 5 bases outside the gene matches. Germline loops: CDR1 KGHDR, CDR2 SFDVKD. The CDR3 runs 15 residues. CDR3 in amino acids: CATTSGRWSTGELFF. The DNA of the CDR3 is TGTGCCACGACTAGCGGGAGGTGGTCCACCGGGGAGCTGTTTTTT.

The table lists this clonotype with many counts. The chain employs TRBV7-2 and TRBJ1-1; TRBD1 matches 8 bases. Germline CDR1 and CDR2: SGHTA and FQGNSA. Losses at the gene ends were 5 bases for V and 6 bases for J; bases not matched to a gene: 8. The CDR3 totals 14 residues. CDR3 region: CASSRTGGRAEAFF. The CDR3 DNA sequence: TGTGCCAGCAGCCGCACAGGGGGGCGGGCTGAAGCTTTCTTT.